Shown below are 16 T cell receptor beta chains from a single sample sequenced in a study of STAT5B mutations in CD4+ large granular lymphocyte leukemia. Profiled with immunoSEQ multiplex PCR; TCRdb holds only in-frame clones, not every one. The data show about 30,000 clones, roughly 77% seen once. Sample: CD4+ T cells from blood buffy coats. The receptors shown here come from a human donor in good health.

V is TRBV25-1 and J is TRBJ1-1; D remains unclear. This CDR3 has 14 amino acids. The ends were cut back, 0 bases at V and 5 bases at J, with 10 bases in the middle. Germline CDR1 and CDR2: MGHDK and SYGVNS. The CDR3 reads CASSEYRPGTEAFF. CDR3 sequence (DNA): TGTGCCAGCAGTGAATATAGACCTGGGACTGAAGCTTTCTTT.

This chain uses TRBV5-5 with TRBJ1-4; no clear D. Trimming removed 0 bases at V and 4 bases at J, with 10 bases between. The CDR3 is 15 residues long. Per the germline V gene, CDR1 is SGHKS and CDR2 is YYEKEE (reference sequence). CDR3 protein: CASSLGGVHNEKLFF. The CDR3 DNA sequence: TGTGCCAGCAGCTTGGGCGGGGTCCATAATGAAAAACTGTTTTTT.

The genes are TRBV4-1 and TRBJ2-7; D not resolved. Germline-derived CDR1 and CDR2 are MGHRA and YSYEKL. This CDR3 contains 16 residues. Trimming pared 0 bases from V and 2 bases from J, leaving 14 bases between. The CDR3 DNA reads TGCGCCAGCAGCCAAGATGGTACGGTTAAGGCCTACGAGCAGTACTTC. It yields the protein CASSQDGTVKAYEQYF.

This clone was counted a single time. This sequence joins TRBV9 and TRBJ2-7; TRBD2 aligns across 13 bases. Per germline, CDR1 SGDLS and CDR2 YYNGEE. The J segment lost 3 bases and the V segment lost 4 bases, leaving 4 bases of the junction unmatched. The CDR3 sequence is 15 residues long. This CDR3 is CASSPWTSGGYEQYF. CDR3 coding DNA: TGTGCCAGCAGCCCCTGGACTAGCGGGGGCTACGAGCAGTACTTC.

V gene TRBV5-4 combines with J gene TRBJ2-7; D uncertain. The CDR3 consists of 12 residues. V lost 0 bases and J 5 bases, leaving 6 bases between the germline ends. Germline V gene data show CDR1 as SGHNT and CDR2 as YYREEE (reference sequence). CDR3 residues: CASSLVGNEQYF. CDR3 sequence (DNA): TGTGCCAGCAGCTTGGTGGGGAACGAGCAGTACTTC.

The chain uses TRBV15 and TRBJ2-2, with 8 bases identical to TRBD2. The CDR3 is 18 residues long. J gave up 2 bases and V 0 bases, and 8 bases lay outside the gene matches. Looked up from germline, CDR1 is LNHNV and CDR2 is YYDKDF (reference sequence). The CDR3, as DNA: TGTGCCACCAGCAGAGAGGGGCGGGGGGCAGTAAACACCGGGGAGCTGTTTTTT. The encoded protein is CATSREGRGAVNTGELFF. Variable domain in full (rest from reference TRBV15 and TRBJ2-2): DAMVIQNPRYQVTQFGKPVTLSCSQTLNHNVMYWYQQKSSQAPKLLFHYYDKDFNNEADTPDNFQSRRPNTSFCFLDIRSPGLGDTAMYLCATSREGRGAVNTGELFFGEGSRLTVL.

This sequence joins TRBV7-2 and TRBJ1-4; D remains unclear. The CDR3 is 14 amino acids. V was shortened by 5 bases and J by 7 bases, with 14 bases between the two germline ends. Germline V gene data show CDR1 as SGHTA and CDR2 as FQGNSA. CDR3 DNA: TGTGCCAGCAGCCCGGGAGGTCTGGGTGAAAAACTGTTTTTT. Translated, it gives CASSPGGLGEKLFF.

The chain employs TRBV5-4 and TRBJ2-2; maybe TRBD1 (6 bases). This CDR3 contains 15 residues. The V gene lost 4 bases and the J gene lost 6 bases, with 16 bases spanning the gap. CDR1 is SGHNT, CDR2 YYREEE, per germline (reference sequence). The CDR3 nucleotides are TGTGCCAGCAGCCCCCAGGCAGGGGTACCCGGGGAGCTGTTTTTT. Translated, it gives CASSPQAGVPGELFF.

In this sample, this clone turned up a few times. This chain links TRBV18 with TRBJ1-2; D is unclear. The ends were cut back, 3 bases at V and 5 bases at J, with 4 bases in the middle. There are 11 residues in the CDR3. Germline-derived CDR1 and CDR2 are KGHSH and LQKENI. CDR3 bases: TGTGCCAGCTCACCGGGATATGGCTACACCTTC. Its protein product is CASSPGYGYTF.

CDR3 DNA sequence: TGTGCCAGCAGACCCCGCACAGATACGCAGTATTTT. It encodes CASRPRTDTQYF. The chain combines TRBV28 with TRBJ2-3; D call uncertain. The V end lost 6 bases, the J end lost 1 base, and 5 bases lay between the germline ends. The germline CDR1 and CDR2 sequences are MDHEN and SYDVKM. The CDR3 runs 12 residues.

For the CDR3, the DNA is TGTGCCAGCAGTTTAGAGGGATACAACACTGAAGCTTTCTTT. It translates to CASSLEGYNTEAFF. The chain recombines TRBV27 with TRBJ1-1; D unresolved. The V gene's germline CDR1 is MNHEY and CDR2 SMNVEV (reference sequence). The CDR3 length is 14 residues. The germline V and J ends were trimmed by 2 bases and 2 bases, with 9 bases remaining between them.

This chain links TRBV12-1 with TRBJ1-6. TRBV12-1 is reported as a pseudogene. The CDR3 totals 15 residues. The CDR3 is CASSYRSSYNSPLHF. In nucleotides, the CDR3 is TGTGCCAGCAGCTACCGGAGCTCCTATAATTCACCCCTCCACTTT.

J is TRBJ2-5 and V is TRBV5-1; D is unresolved. The germline V and J ends were trimmed by 0 bases and 0 bases, with 9 bases remaining between them. The V gene's germline CDR1 is SGHRS and CDR2 YFSETQ. The CDR3 totals 15 residues. CDR3 amino acids: CASSLAGPNQETQYF. As DNA, the CDR3 is TGCGCCAGCAGCTTGGCCGGCCCGAACCAAGAGACCCAGTACTTC.

J is TRBJ2-3 and V is TRBV6-1; a possible D gene is TRBD1 (6 bases). Looked up from germline, CDR1 is MNHNS and CDR2 is SASEGT. This CDR3 has 15 amino acids. V was pared by 5 bases and J by 3 bases, with 15 bases between. The CDR3 DNA is TGTGCCAGCAGTTTTTCAGGGGAAGAGACAGATACGCAGTATTTT. This gives the protein CASSFSGEETDTQYF.

There are a few counts of this clone. This chain joins TRBV28 and TRBJ1-5; possibly TRBD1 for D (6 bases). The germline V and J ends were trimmed by 2 bases and 15 bases, with 11 bases remaining between them. CDR1 and CDR2 (germline): MDHEN, SYDVKM. The CDR3 contains 11 residues. The CDR3 spells CASSLLGARHF. The CDR3 nucleotides read TGTGCCAGCAGTTTACTGGGGGCGCGGCATTTT.

J is TRBJ1-2 and V is TRBV28; no clear D gene. This CDR3 comprises 9 residues. Per germline, CDR1 MDHEN and CDR2 SYDVKM. The DNA of the CDR3 is TGTGCAGCCGGTGACGGCTACACCTTC. Translated, it gives CAAGDGYTF.